The 2 T cell receptor beta chains reported below all come from one sample, sequenced in a study of blood T cell repertoires in COVID-19. Clones were sequenced by immunoSEQ multiplex PCR, and TCRdb holds only the in-frame ones, with some missing. The table includes over 65,000 clones, 80% to 85% detected once. Sequencing used peripheral blood. The receptors were gathered from an elderly man with acute or convalescent COVID-19.

The genes are TRBV5-4 and TRBJ2-5; D uncertain. V shed 2 bases and J shed 7 bases, with 9 bases lying between them. The CDR3 is made up of 12 amino acids. Germline CDR1 is SGHNT and CDR2 is YYREEE (reference sequence). CDR3 amino acids: CASSLEHGTQYF. The CDR3 DNA reads as TGTGCCAGCAGCTTAGAACATGGGACCCAGTACTTC.

This clone was recorded at least ten times. The V and J genes are TRBV19 and TRBJ1-5; D remains unclear. This CDR3 is 14 amino acids long. Germline CDR1 LNHDA, CDR2 SQIVND (reference sequence). V lost 6 bases and J 0 bases, leaving 9 bases between the germline ends. The CDR3 nucleotides are TGTGCCAGTAGCCCAGGAAATAGCAATCAGCCCCAGCATTTT. It codes for CASSPGNSNQPQHF.